This paragraph reports one TCR beta chain. Its specificity is not known. Generated by immunoSEQ multiplex PCR, the TCRdb table keeps only in-frame clones and is missing some. The data contain roughly 2 million clones, about 94% of them singletons. This record belongs to a study of shared clonotypes between healthy human individuals. General study results and limits: Sequencing depth was expected to affect clonotype sharing among donors. A limitation of the genetic and exposure-history diversity represented arose from few donors. Some clonotypes were shared by all four sorted-subset donors, while others were not shared. The non-shared ones had lower generation probabilities than the shared ones.

Every donor, a Caucasian adult, lived in Nashville, Tennessee. V was pared by 0 bases and J by 0 bases, with 10 bases between. The germline V gene has CDR1 GTSNPN and CDR2 SVGIG (reference sequence). The CDR3 is 15 residues long. This chain connects TRBV30 to TRBJ2-3; the D is unclear. The TCR comes from a man between 18 and 29 years old in good health. Sequencing was carried out using naive CD4+ T cells sorted from blood. Indicated subset: CD45RA+ positively selected. The CDR3 region has the DNA TGTGCCTGGAGTGTGGGCCTCCCTAGCACAGATACGCAGTATTTT. Translated, it gives CAWSVGLPSTDTQYF. The full variable domain, in which reference TRBV30 and TRBJ2-3 provide the parts outside the CDR3, is SQTIHQWPATLVQPVGSPLSLECTVEGTSNPNLYWYRQAAGRGLQLLFYSVGIGQISSEVPQNLSASRPQDRQFILSSKKLLLSDSGFYLCAWSVGLPSTDTQYFGPGTRLTVL.